This is a list of T cell receptor beta chains from one sample in a study of T cell responses to AZD1222 COVID-19 vaccine. Only in-frame clones appear in the TCRdb table, and some are missing; sequencing was by immunoSEQ multiplex PCR. The sample carries 150,000 to 200,000 clones, more than 85% recorded once. The sequences come from peripheral blood, collected on day 0 of AZD1222 vaccination. The receptors shown here come from an adult in good health. CDR3s leave out the opening cysteine and the closing phenylalanine or tryptophan. The order of the fields is CDR3 protein, V gene, J gene.

CDR3: ASNQSTGHTDTQY
V: TRBV21-1
J: TRBJ2-3

CDR3: ASSGTPGTGGEKLF
V: TRBV19
J: TRBJ1-4

CDR3: ASSPRGAGGGQETQY
V: TRBV7-9
J: TRBJ2-5

CDR3: ASRADRGRNHT
V: TRBV2
J: TRBJ1-2

CDR3: ASTKQGGNYGYT
V: TRBV27
J: TRBJ1-2

CDR3: ASSDQKRGYEQY
V: TRBV5-8
J: TRBJ2-7

CDR3: ASSGDPSNTGELF
V: TRBV10-1
J: TRBJ2-2

CDR3: AWSVGGELF
V: TRBV30
J: TRBJ2-2

CDR3: AISDGTGVTEAF
V: TRBV10-3
J: TRBJ1-1

CDR3: ATSRDPGETQY
V: TRBV15
J: TRBJ2-5

CDR3: ASSQQGASTGELF
V: TRBV7-3
J: TRBJ2-2

CDR3: ASSRQQNQPQH
V: TRBV3-1/TRBV3-2
J: TRBJ1-5

CDR3: ASSKTGTGVVSNQPQH
V: TRBV19
J: TRBJ1-5

CDR3: ASSLRGAGGNTIY
V: TRBV5-6
J: TRBJ1-3

CDR3: ASSQEAANGGYT
V: TRBV3-1/TRBV3-2
J: TRBJ1-2

CDR3: ASSQLSGGAETQY
V: TRBV4-2
J: TRBJ2-5

CDR3: ASSPLTGVETEAF
V: TRBV18
J: TRBJ1-1

CDR3: ASSLYSSTGNTIY
V: TRBV7-2
J: TRBJ1-3

CDR3: ASTDPLANTGELF
V: TRBV2
J: TRBJ2-2

CDR3: ASSLAGSGSGNTIY
V: TRBV3-1/TRBV3-2
J: TRBJ1-3

CDR3: ASGRYPMEAF
V: TRBV30
J: TRBJ1-1

CDR3: ASRPGTRDQPQH
V: TRBV27
J: TRBJ1-5

CDR3: ASSPGVAGGQETQY
V: TRBV9
J: TRBJ2-5

CDR3: ASSLDPIMNTEAF
V: TRBV28
J: TRBJ1-1

CDR3: ASSLGGGQPQH
V: TRBV2
J: TRBJ1-5

CDR3: ASSGGNMNTEAF
V: TRBV18
J: TRBJ1-1

CDR3: ASSFAGTTETGELF
V: TRBV11-2
J: TRBJ2-2

CDR3: ASSGTGDYNSPLH
V: TRBV5-6
J: TRBJ1-6

CDR3: ATPLQRGRDRFYEQY
V: TRBV23-1
J: TRBJ2-7